This T cell receptor (beta chain) was sequenced for a study of T cell clonality in common variable immunodeficiency. General observations from the study: CVID subjects showed higher TCRbeta clonality than healthy controls. In common variable immunodeficiency, TCR beta chains reportedly carried fewer deletions and N-nucleotide insertions.

This clone was seen many times. Its antigen is undetermined. The read gets to within 3 residues of the CDR3 end, and the germline J gene fills in the rest. The CDR3 is 18 residues long. Germline CDR1 and CDR2: DFQATT and SNEGSKA (reference sequence). V shed 0 bases and J 4 bases; nucleotides not matched to a gene: 9. No CVID subject was ill or on immunomodulatory drugs when sampled. Control and CVID samples contributed equal amounts of genomic DNA. Here immunoSEQ multiplex PCR was the method, and the copy in TCRdb shows in-frame clones only, minus some. The profile covers about 26,000 clones, none occurring a single time.

The chain is built from TRBV20-1 and TRBJ2-7, with 16 nucleotides matching TRBD2. The receptor was derived from a human donor with common variable immunodeficiency. The sequenced sample consisted of peripheral blood mononuclear cells. The CDR3 loop reads CSARDNGQGLAGGYEQYF. The covered CDR3 bases are TGCAGTGCTAGAGATAACGGGCAGGGACTAGCGGGAGGGTACGAG.